The next 26 T cell receptor beta chains were all read from a single sample in a study of shared clonotypes between healthy human individuals. Selected positively for CCR7 and CD45RO-negative, naive CD8 cells excluded terminally differentiated effector memory CD45RA+ cells. Some clones are missing from TCRdb's copy, which holds only in-frame ones; the method was immunoSEQ multiplex PCR. The sample holds about 2 million clones, about 95% seen once. The sequencing sample was made of naive CD8+ T cells sorted from blood. Receptors were obtained from a man between 18 and 29 years old in good health.

This chain joins TRBV4-1 and TRBJ2-1; D remains ambiguous. The V gene lost 0 bases and the J gene lost 6 bases, with 15 bases spanning the gap. The CDR3 totals 16 residues. CDR1 is MGHRA and CDR2 is YSYEKL in the germline V gene. The CDR3 nucleotides read TGCGCCAGCAGCCAAGAGTGGGCTAGTTTGGGCAATGAGCAGTTCTTC. Protein: CASSQEWASLGNEQFF.

The table lists this clone with a count of one. This sequence joins TRBV19 and TRBJ1-1, with unresolved D. Trimming removed 3 bases at V and 1 base at J, with 9 bases between. The CDR3 spans 14 residues. The germline CDR1 and CDR2 sequences are LNHDA and SQIVND (reference sequence). This CDR3 reads CASSITTGNTEAFF. In DNA, the CDR3 is TGTGCCAGTAGTATTACGACGGGGAACACTGAAGCTTTCTTT. Full variable domain (outside the CDR3, taken from reference TRBV19 and TRBJ1-1): DGGITQSPKYLFRKEGQNVTLSCEQNLNHDAMYWYRQDPGQGLRLIYYSQIVNDFQKGDIAEGYSVSREKKESFPLTVTSAQKNPTAFYLCASSITTGNTEAFFGQGTRLTVV.

Of note for this clone: The sample holds other DNA sequences that translate to the same CDR3. The J gene is TRBJ2-3, the V gene TRBV27; D gene uncertain. Trimming shortened V by 4 bases and J by 0 bases, and 8 bases separated the two germline ends. Germline CDR1 and CDR2: MNHEY and SMNVEV (reference sequence). This CDR3 has 14 amino acids. The CDR3 here is CASSSAGSTDTQYF. The CDR3 DNA reads TGTGCCAGCAGTTCCGCTGGAAGCACAGATACGCAGTATTTT.

CDR3: CASSGGNHQPQHF. CDR3 nucleotides: TGTGCCAGCAGTGGGGGGAACCATCAGCCCCAGCATTTT. The chain combines TRBV6-5 with TRBJ1-5; D possibly corresponds to TRBD1 (5 bases). Germline V gives CDR1 MNHEY, CDR2 SVGAGI. V gave up 5 bases and J gave up 5 bases, with 10 bases separating them. The length of the CDR3 is 13 residues.

The gene calls are TRBV2 and TRBJ2-7; TRBD1 is a possible D gene (6 bases). V lost 0 bases and J 4 bases, leaving 16 bases between the germline ends. The CDR3 contains 16 residues. Looked up from germline, CDR1 is SNHLY and CDR2 is FYNNEI. The CDR3: CASSEALTGPRYEQYF. Written as DNA, the CDR3 is TGTGCCAGCAGTGAAGCGTTAACAGGGCCGAGGTACGAGCAGTACTTC.

The CDR3 bases are TGTGCCAGCAGCTTAGACTGGGGCGGAGAGACCCAGTACTTC. The encoded protein is CASSLDWGGETQYF. The V and J genes are TRBV9 and TRBJ2-5; tentatively, D is TRBD1 (5 bases). This CDR3 region has 14 residues. The V end was cut by 4 bases, the J end by 4 bases, with 14 bases between. Germline V gene sequence: CDR1 SGDLS, CDR2 YYNGEE.

The chain uses TRBV4-1 and TRBJ2-1, with a possible D match to TRBD2 (6 bases). CDR1 is MGHRA and CDR2 is YSYEKL in the germline V gene. There are 15 residues in the CDR3. The V end lost 1 base, the J end lost 2 bases, and 9 bases lay between the germline ends. CDR3 in DNA: TGCGCCAGCAGCCAAGGGGCTAGCGCCTACAATGAGCAGTTCTTC. Translating gives CASSQGASAYNEQFF.

The chain has TRBV5-4 and TRBJ1-2, with 10 bases aligning to TRBD1. J gave up 4 bases and V 4 bases, and 4 bases lay outside the gene matches. CDR3 length: 14 amino acids. Germline V lookup: CDR1 SGHNT, CDR2 YYREEE (reference sequence). DNA for the CDR3: TGTGCCAGCAGCCTGCGGACAGGGGGCTATGGCTACACCTTC. As protein: CASSLRTGGYGYTF. Together with reference TRBV5-4 and TRBJ1-2, the CDR3 gives the full variable domain: ETGVTQSPTHLIKTRGQQVTLRCSSQSGHNTVSWYQQALGQGPQFIFQYYREEENGRGNFPPRFSGLQFPNYSSELNVNALELDDSALYLCASSLRTGGYGYTFGSGTRLTVV.

The V call is TRBV4-3, the J call TRBJ2-1, with 9 bases aligning to TRBD2. The CDR3 is made up of 17 amino acids. J was trimmed by 10 bases and V by 0 bases; bases with no gene match: 13. The germline CDR1 and CDR2 sequences are LGHNA and YSLEER. The CDR3 nucleotides read TGCGCCAGCAGCCAAGAATGGGTCGGTGGGCTAGCGGGAGAGCAGTTCTTC. This gives the protein CASSQEWVGGLAGEQFF.

This clone has just one count. The V call is TRBV7-9, the J call TRBJ2-3; no reliable D call. Germline V gene data show CDR1 as SEHNR and CDR2 as FQNEAQ (reference sequence). V lost 1 base and J 2 bases, leaving 7 bases between the germline ends. The CDR3 covers 14 residues. The CDR3 DNA is TGTGCCAGCAGCTTAGTCGGCGACACAGATACGCAGTATTTT. Amino acid sequence: CASSLVGDTDTQYF.

This clone was counted only a few times. The chain joins TRBV10-3 to TRBJ1-2, with 10 nucleotides matching TRBD1. The CDR3 runs to 17 residues. CDR1 ENHRY and CDR2 SYGVKD come from the germline V gene. Trimming took 4 bases from V and 3 from J; bases not matched to a gene: 11. The CDR3 DNA follows: TGTGCCATCAGTGCTTTATTGGGACAGGGGAGTGACTATGGCTACACCTTC. Protein sequence: CAISALLGQGSDYGYTF.

CDR3 coding DNA: TGTGCCAGCAACCCAGGGTACACCGGGGAGCTGTTTTTT. Its translation: CASNPGYTGELFF. The gene calls are TRBV6-5 and TRBJ2-2, with a weak D call TRBD1 (5 bases). The germline CDR1 and CDR2 sequences are MNHEY and SVGAGI. This CDR3 region has 13 residues. The V end lost 7 bases, the J end lost 3 bases, and 9 bases lay between the germline ends.

The chain has TRBV9 and TRBJ2-4, with 9 bases that match TRBD2. There are 15 residues in the CDR3. Germline trimming cut 3 bases from V and 5 bases from J; bases unmatched to any gene: 6. Looked up from germline, CDR1 is SGDLS and CDR2 is YYNGEE. The CDR3, as DNA: TGTGCCAGCAGCGCCGGCGGGGGGGGACAAAACATTCAGTACTTC. This sequence encodes CASSAGGGGQNIQYF.

The CDR3 here is CASSPLAGVPGELFF. The CDR3 nucleotides are TGTGCCAGCAGTCCGTTAGCGGGAGTCCCCGGGGAGCTGTTTTTT. The rearrangement uses TRBV27 and TRBJ2-2; the match to TRBD2 covers 9 bases. Germline loops: CDR1 MNHEY, CDR2 SMNVEV (reference sequence). The CDR3 covers 15 residues. V lost 5 bases and J lost 6; bases outside the gene matches: 7.

This chain joins TRBV14 and TRBJ1-1; unclear D gene. Trimming cost V 0 bases and J 8 bases, with 10 bases left between them. From germline, CDR1 is SGHDN and CDR2 FVKESK. The CDR3 spans 13 residues. The chain's CDR3 is CASSQDYRGEAFF. CDR3 DNA sequence: TGTGCCAGCAGCCAAGATTACAGAGGCGAAGCTTTCTTT.

About this clone itself: One junction end does not reproduce the germline sequence, and a read error may be involved. The rearrangement links TRBV7-7 to TRBJ2-5, with TRBD1 as a possible D gene (5 bases). The CDR3 contains 15 residues. The germline V gene has CDR1 SSHAT and CDR2 FNYEAQ (reference sequence). The CDR3 bases are TGTGCTAGCAGCTTAGAAGGGGCTTCACAAGAGACCCAGTACTTC. This translates into CASSLEGASQETQYF.

This sequence joins TRBV7-8 and TRBJ1-2; D possibly corresponds to TRBD1 (5 bases). With 4 bases removed from V and 6 bases from J, the gap between germline ends came to 21 bases. The germline V gene has CDR1 SGHVS and CDR2 FQNEAQ. CDR3 length: 16 residues. DNA for the CDR3: TGTGCCAGCAGCTCCCCCTGGGATGGAGGGGTGCATGGCTACACCTTC. Amino acid sequence: CASSSPWDGGVHGYTF.

The chain joins TRBV7-9 to TRBJ2-7, with 10 bases that match TRBD2. The junction had 5 bases not matched to a gene; V was cut back by 2 bases and J by 4 bases. The CDR3 contains 15 residues. In germline, CDR1 is SEHNR, CDR2 FQNEAQ (reference sequence). CDR3: CASSLPAGGPYEQYF. The DNA of the CDR3 is TGTGCCAGCAGCTTACCAGCGGGAGGGCCGTACGAGCAGTACTTC.

A remark on this clone: Other DNA sequences in the same sample also yield this CDR3. V and J are TRBV25-1 and TRBJ2-3; TRBD2 aligns across 10 bases. Germline values: CDR1 MGHDK, CDR2 SYGVNS. The CDR3 spans 14 residues. The V segment lost 2 bases and the J segment 5 bases; nucleotides outside the gene matches: 1. CDR3 nucleotides: TGTGCCAGCAGTGAAAGCGGGAGGGGAGATACGCAGTATTTT. Translated, it gives CASSESGRGDTQYF.

Comments on this clone: The CDR3 end shows no conserved phenylalanine or tryptophan, and so a read error is likely. No DNA is shown, since the ends of the CDR3 on it are uncertain; the CDR3 is the one TCRdb lists. The chain combines TRBV21-1 with TRBJ2-7; the table names TRBD2, a call not compared with the DNA. TRBV21-1 is a known pseudogene. The CDR3 is 13 residues long, counting both termini. This CDR3 reads CASSGLEWRDYSS.

In regard to this clone: Other DNA sequences of this sample code for an identical CDR3. The rearrangement uses TRBV27 and TRBJ2-2; D uncertain. V dropped 5 bases and J dropped 5 bases, with 12 bases sitting between them. Germline V lookup: CDR1 MNHEY, CDR2 SMNVEV (reference sequence). This CDR3 contains 14 residues. The CDR3 protein is CASSLLGGTGELFF. The CDR3 coding sequence is TGTGCCAGCAGTCTACTCGGCGGAACCGGGGAGCTGTTTTTT.

The chain couples TRBV16 to TRBJ1-5; D perhaps matches TRBD1 (6 bases). Germline values: CDR1 KGHSY, CDR2 FQNENV. V lost 7 bases, J lost 12 bases, and 19 bases lay in between. CDR3 size: 13 residues. The CDR3 DNA reads as TGTGCCAGCACCCAGGGGTGGGGGCAAGGCCAGCATTTT. It translates to CASTQGWGQGQHF.

The chain carries TRBV11-2 and TRBJ2-7; 9 nucleotides agree with TRBD1. V shed 3 bases, J shed 7 bases, and the junction held 4 bases outside the gene matches. The CDR3 contains 13 residues. Per the germline V gene, CDR1 is SGHAT and CDR2 is FQNNGV. Here the CDR3 DNA reads TGTGCCAGCAGCTTTCGGGACAGGGAAGAGCAGTACTTC. It yields the protein CASSFRDREEQYF.

This clone appeared a single time. The chain employs TRBV14 and TRBJ1-1; the D is unclear. From germline, CDR1 is SGHDN and CDR2 FVKESK. The CDR3 has 13 residues. V lost 6 bases, J lost 4 bases, and 12 bases lay in between. The CDR3 region has the DNA TGTGCCAGCAGGAGGTCGATGGGCACTGAAGCTTTCTTT. It is translated as CASRRSMGTEAFF.

The genes are TRBV7-8 and TRBJ1-6; tentative D call: TRBD1 (5 bases). Germline V gene sequence: CDR1 SGHVS, CDR2 FQNEAQ. CDR3 length: 15 amino acids. The V end lost 5 bases, the J end lost 0 bases, and 8 bases lay between the germline ends. The CDR3: CASSQGHSYNSPLHF. The CDR3 DNA reads TGTGCCAGCAGCCAAGGACACTCCTATAATTCACCCCTCCACTTT. Looking up the rest from reference TRBV7-8 and TRBJ1-6 gives the full variable domain: GAGVSQSPRYKVAKRGQDVALRCDPISGHVSLFWYQQALGQGPEFLTYFQNEAQLDKSGLPSDRFFAERPEGSVSTLKIQRTQQEDSAVYLCASSQGHSYNSPLHFGNGTRLTVT.

The chain combines TRBV13 with TRBJ1-5; D not certain. Trimming removed 5 bases at V and 3 bases at J, with 8 bases between. CDR3 size: 13 residues. The germline V gene encodes CDR1 PRHDT and CDR2 FYEKMQ (reference sequence). CDR3 region: CASSNGLNQPQHF. The DNA of the CDR3 is TGTGCCAGCAGCAATGGACTCAATCAGCCCCAGCATTTT.